Listed below are T cell receptor beta chains from one sample, sequenced in a study of T cell responses to AZD1222 COVID-19 vaccine. Sequenced by immunoSEQ multiplex PCR; TCRdb stores in-frame clones only, minus some. The sample yields some 120,000 clones, approximately 92% seen once. Sample: peripheral blood, taken on day 0 of AZD1222 vaccination. These receptors were collected from an adult in good health. The CDR3 runs from the conserved cysteine through the conserved F or W. The D gene is left open where the match is weak. Clone sizes are given selectively: once, few, many, or a class where the clone is expanded.

d_gene: -
v_gene: TRBV6-5
abundance: -
j_gene: TRBJ1-5
CDR3nt: TGTGCCAGCACCAGGTGGACGGACAGAGCTCAGCCCCAGCATTTT
CDR3aa: CASTRWTDRAQPQHF

d_gene: -
v_gene: TRBV28
abundance: -
j_gene: TRBJ2-7
CDR3nt: TGTGCCAGCACCGCGGGGTGGGGGCAGGGCCCGGGGTACGAGCAGTACTTC
CDR3aa: CASTAGWGQGPGYEQYF

d_gene: -
v_gene: TRBV19
abundance: -
j_gene: TRBJ1-2
CDR3nt: TGTGCCAGTAGTATTCAGGCAGCTAACTATGGCTACACCTTC
CDR3aa: CASSIQAANYGYTF

d_gene: TRBD1
v_gene: TRBV7-9
abundance: -
j_gene: TRBJ2-7
CDR3nt: TGTGCCAGCAGCCCCTGGACAGGGGCGGCCTACGAGCAGTACTTC
CDR3aa: CASSPWTGAAYEQYF

d_gene: -
v_gene: TRBV7-3
abundance: -
j_gene: TRBJ2-2
CDR3nt: TGTGCCAGCAGCCAAGACCCTGACTTTAACCTTGGCCACGGGGAGCTGTTTTTT
CDR3aa: CASSQDPDFNLGHGELFF

d_gene: -
v_gene: TRBV2
abundance: -
j_gene: TRBJ1-1
CDR3nt: TGTGCCAGCGGAGACGCAGGGGTTGAAGCTTTCTTT
CDR3aa: CASGDAGVEAFF

d_gene: TRBD1
v_gene: TRBV5-4
abundance: -
j_gene: TRBJ1-2
CDR3nt: TGTGCCAGCAGCCGACCTGGGGGCGCCCTGACAGGGTACTATGGCTACACCTTC
CDR3aa: CASSRPGGALTGYYGYTF

d_gene: -
v_gene: TRBV7-7
abundance: -
j_gene: TRBJ2-3
CDR3nt: TGTGCTAGCAGCTTAGACAGGTCCTCAGATACGCAGTATTTT
CDR3aa: CASSLDRSSDTQYF

d_gene: -
v_gene: TRBV12-3/TRBV12-4
abundance: -
j_gene: TRBJ2-3
CDR3nt: TGTGCCAGCAGCCCTTCGGGCACGCAGTATTTT
CDR3aa: CASSPSGTQYF

d_gene: -
v_gene: TRBV6-5
abundance: -
j_gene: TRBJ1-4
CDR3nt: TGTGCATCGGGGGTCCCGAATGAAAAACTGTTTTTT
CDR3aa: CASGVPNEKLFF

d_gene: -
v_gene: TRBV15
abundance: -
j_gene: TRBJ1-2
CDR3nt: TGTGCCACCAGCAGAGATGGTGTTTATGGCTACACCTTC
CDR3aa: CATSRDGVYGYTF

d_gene: -
v_gene: TRBV6-5
abundance: -
j_gene: TRBJ1-5
CDR3nt: TGTGCCAGCAGCGGACAGCCAAATCAGCCCCAGCATTTT
CDR3aa: CASSGQPNQPQHF

d_gene: -
v_gene: TRBV27
abundance: once
j_gene: TRBJ1-2
CDR3nt: TGTGCCAGCAGTTCAGATAACTATGGCTACACCTTC
CDR3aa: CASSSDNYGYTF

d_gene: -
v_gene: TRBV9
abundance: few
j_gene: TRBJ2-2
CDR3nt: TGTGCCAGCAGCGTAGTAGCGGACACCGGGGAGCTGTTTTTT
CDR3aa: CASSVVADTGELFF

d_gene: TRBD2
v_gene: TRBV27
abundance: -
j_gene: TRBJ2-1
CDR3nt: TGTGCCAGCAGGCCGGGACTAGCGGGAGTCAATGAGCAGTTCTTC
CDR3aa: CASRPGLAGVNEQFF

d_gene: -
v_gene: TRBV5-6
abundance: -
j_gene: TRBJ2-3
CDR3nt: TGTGCCAGCAGCTTGGAATACACAGATACGCAGTATTTT
CDR3aa: CASSLEYTDTQYF

d_gene: TRBD2
v_gene: TRBV20-1
abundance: -
j_gene: TRBJ2-1
CDR3nt: TGCAGTGCTAGTAAGACTAGCGGGAGTGGGTATTGGCAGTTCTTC
CDR3aa: CSASKTSGSGYWQFF

d_gene: TRBD1
v_gene: TRBV6-1
abundance: -
j_gene: TRBJ1-1
CDR3nt: TGTGCCAGCAGTGAGACAGGGGACGGACCCGCTTTCTTT
CDR3aa: CASSETGDGPAFF

d_gene: -
v_gene: TRBV28
abundance: -
j_gene: TRBJ1-3
CDR3nt: TGTGCCAGCGCCACCCCGGGGGCCGCGTTAGCCAACACCATATATTTT
CDR3aa: CASATPGAALANTIYF

d_gene: -
v_gene: TRBV29-1
abundance: -
j_gene: TRBJ2-5
CDR3nt: TGCAGCGCCGAGGCTCCGGGAAAGACCCAGTACTTC
CDR3aa: CSAEAPGKTQYF

d_gene: -
v_gene: TRBV18
abundance: -
j_gene: TRBJ1-1
CDR3nt: TGTGCCAGCTCCTTGTACGGGGGCGTGAACACTGAAGCTTTCTTT
CDR3aa: CASSLYGGVNTEAFF

d_gene: -
v_gene: TRBV24-1
abundance: -
j_gene: TRBJ2-6
CDR3nt: TGTGCCACCAGTGATTCGGGGCGTGGGGCCAACGTCCTGACTTTC
CDR3aa: CATSDSGRGANVLTF

d_gene: TRBD1
v_gene: TRBV6-1
abundance: medium-sized
j_gene: TRBJ2-5
CDR3nt: TGTGCCAGCAGTGAAGCTGCTCCGGGGACAGGGGGCCCGAGGGGAGAGACCCAGTACTTC
CDR3aa: CASSEAAPGTGGPRGETQYF

d_gene: -
v_gene: TRBV5-6
abundance: -
j_gene: TRBJ2-7
CDR3nt: TGTGCCAGCAGCTACAGAGACTACGAGCAGTACTTC
CDR3aa: CASSYRDYEQYF

d_gene: TRBD1
v_gene: TRBV7-8
abundance: -
j_gene: TRBJ2-7
CDR3nt: TGTGCCAGCAGCCAGAGACAGGGTTATCTTGCAGGGATCATCTTC
CDR3aa: CASSQRQGYLAGIIF

d_gene: -
v_gene: TRBV6-5
abundance: -
j_gene: TRBJ2-6
CDR3nt: TGTGCCAGCAGAGCGACAGATGGGGCCAACGTCCTGACTTTC
CDR3aa: CASRATDGANVLTF

d_gene: -
v_gene: TRBV27
abundance: -
j_gene: TRBJ2-7
CDR3nt: TGTGCCAGCAGTTTACGTACAGCCTCCTACGAGCAGTACTTC
CDR3aa: CASSLRTASYEQYF

d_gene: -
v_gene: TRBV19
abundance: -
j_gene: TRBJ2-2
CDR3nt: TGTGCCAGTAGTATCTCAGGGTTTGCCGGGGAGCTGTTTTTT
CDR3aa: CASSISGFAGELFF

d_gene: -
v_gene: TRBV7-8
abundance: -
j_gene: TRBJ2-2
CDR3nt: TGTGCCAGCATTGCGGGACTCAAAAACACCGGGGAGCTGTTTTTT
CDR3aa: CASIAGLKNTGELFF

d_gene: TRBD2
v_gene: TRBV3-1/TRBV3-2
abundance: -
j_gene: TRBJ2-4
CDR3nt: TGTGCCAGCAGCCAGGCTAGCGGGAGAGGTGCCAAAAACATTCAGTACTTC
CDR3aa: CASSQASGRGAKNIQYF

d_gene: -
v_gene: TRBV4-1
abundance: once
j_gene: TRBJ1-5
CDR3nt: TGCGCCAGCAGCCAAGAGGGGGGGCAGCCCCAGCATTTT
CDR3aa: CASSQEGGQPQHF

d_gene: -
v_gene: TRBV30
abundance: -
j_gene: TRBJ1-1
CDR3nt: TGTGCCTGGCAGGGTTTCCCTCTGGACACTGAAGCTTTCTTT
CDR3aa: CAWQGFPLDTEAFF

d_gene: -
v_gene: TRBV4-2
abundance: -
j_gene: TRBJ2-3
CDR3nt: TGTGCCAGCAGCCAAGACCGAAAGGCAGATACGCAGTATTTT
CDR3aa: CASSQDRKADTQYF

d_gene: -
v_gene: TRBV5-1
abundance: -
j_gene: TRBJ1-5
CDR3nt: TGCGCCAGCAGCTTGGACCCGGACCAGCCCCAGCATTTT
CDR3aa: CASSLDPDQPQHF

d_gene: -
v_gene: TRBV10-3
abundance: once
j_gene: TRBJ1-5
CDR3nt: TGTGCCATCAGTCAACCGGGACGGCTCGGACAGCCCCAGCATTTT
CDR3aa: CAISQPGRLGQPQHF

d_gene: TRBD2
v_gene: TRBV18
abundance: -
j_gene: TRBJ2-1
CDR3nt: TGTGCCAGCTCACCCCCGGGACTAGTTTATGAGCAGTTCTTC
CDR3aa: CASSPPGLVYEQFF

d_gene: -
v_gene: TRBV5-1
abundance: -
j_gene: TRBJ1-1
CDR3nt: TGCGCCAGCAGTCAACAGGGGAACACTGAAGCTTTCTTT
CDR3aa: CASSQQGNTEAFF

d_gene: -
v_gene: TRBV3-1/TRBV3-2
abundance: -
j_gene: TRBJ1-2
CDR3nt: TGTGCCAGCAGCCAATTTCAGGCAGGCTACACCTTC
CDR3aa: CASSQFQAGYTF

d_gene: TRBD1
v_gene: TRBV11-2
abundance: -
j_gene: TRBJ1-4
CDR3nt: TGTGCCAGCAGCTTAGGGGGACAGGGGAGGGATGAAAAACTGTTTTTT
CDR3aa: CASSLGGQGRDEKLFF

d_gene: -
v_gene: TRBV29-1
abundance: -
j_gene: TRBJ2-7
CDR3nt: TGCAGCGCGAGGCACTCTGGGGCCTACGAGCAGTACTTC
CDR3aa: CSARHSGAYEQYF

d_gene: -
v_gene: TRBV5-1
abundance: -
j_gene: TRBJ1-1
CDR3nt: TGCGCCAGCAGCTCGATACAGGGAGGGAACACTGAAGCTTTCTTT
CDR3aa: CASSSIQGGNTEAFF

d_gene: TRBD1
v_gene: TRBV10-3
abundance: -
j_gene: TRBJ2-2
CDR3nt: TGTGCCATCAGCACTGGACAGGGGGCTTTGGCCGGGGAGCTGTTTTTT
CDR3aa: CAISTGQGALAGELFF

d_gene: TRBD2
v_gene: TRBV7-7
abundance: -
j_gene: TRBJ2-1
CDR3nt: TGTGCTAGCAGCCGCGGCGGGAGTAGTGATGAGCAGTTCTTC
CDR3aa: CASSRGGSSDEQFF

d_gene: -
v_gene: TRBV6-1
abundance: -
j_gene: TRBJ2-7
CDR3nt: TGTGCCAGCAGTTCCGGGTTTTACGAGCAGTACTTC
CDR3aa: CASSSGFYEQYF

d_gene: TRBD1
v_gene: TRBV30
abundance: -
j_gene: TRBJ2-6
CDR3nt: TGTGCCTACAGACAGGGGTGGCTCTCTGGGGCCAACGTCCTGACTTTC
CDR3aa: CAYRQGWLSGANVLTF